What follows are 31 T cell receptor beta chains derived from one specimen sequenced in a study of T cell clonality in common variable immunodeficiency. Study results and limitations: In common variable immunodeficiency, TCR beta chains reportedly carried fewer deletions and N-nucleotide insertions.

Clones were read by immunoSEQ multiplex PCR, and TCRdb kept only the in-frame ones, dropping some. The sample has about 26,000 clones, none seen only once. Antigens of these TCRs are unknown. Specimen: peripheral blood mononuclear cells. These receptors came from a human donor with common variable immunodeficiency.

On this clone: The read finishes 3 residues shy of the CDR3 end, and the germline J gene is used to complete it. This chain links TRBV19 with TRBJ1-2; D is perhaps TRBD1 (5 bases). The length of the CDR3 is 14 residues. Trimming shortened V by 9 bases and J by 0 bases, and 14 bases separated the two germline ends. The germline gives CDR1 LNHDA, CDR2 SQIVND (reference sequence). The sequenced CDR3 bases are TGTGCCAGCGGGGGAGGTGGCCCTAACTATGGC. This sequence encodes CASGGGGPNYG. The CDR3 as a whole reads CASGGGGPNYGYTF.

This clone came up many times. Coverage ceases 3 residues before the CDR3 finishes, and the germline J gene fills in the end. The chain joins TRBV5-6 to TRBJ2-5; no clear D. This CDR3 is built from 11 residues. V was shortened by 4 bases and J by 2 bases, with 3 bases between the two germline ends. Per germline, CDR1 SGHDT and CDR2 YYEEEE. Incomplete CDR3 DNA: TGTGCCAGCAGCCATCAAGAGACC. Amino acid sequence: CASSHQET. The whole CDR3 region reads CASSHQETQYF. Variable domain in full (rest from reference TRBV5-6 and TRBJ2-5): DAGVTQSPTHLIKTRGQQVTLRCSPKSGHDTVSWYQQALGQGPQFIFQYYEEEERQRGNFPDRFSGHQFPNYSSELNVNALLLGDSALYLCASSHQETQYFGPGTRLLVL.

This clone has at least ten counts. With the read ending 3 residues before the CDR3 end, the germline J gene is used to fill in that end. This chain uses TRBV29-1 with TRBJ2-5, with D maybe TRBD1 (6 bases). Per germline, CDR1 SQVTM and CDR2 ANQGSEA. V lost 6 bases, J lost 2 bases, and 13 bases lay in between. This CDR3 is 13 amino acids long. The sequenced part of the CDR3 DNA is TGCAGCGTCAACCGGGACATACAAGAGACC. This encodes CSVNRDIQET. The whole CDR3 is CSVNRDIQETQYF.

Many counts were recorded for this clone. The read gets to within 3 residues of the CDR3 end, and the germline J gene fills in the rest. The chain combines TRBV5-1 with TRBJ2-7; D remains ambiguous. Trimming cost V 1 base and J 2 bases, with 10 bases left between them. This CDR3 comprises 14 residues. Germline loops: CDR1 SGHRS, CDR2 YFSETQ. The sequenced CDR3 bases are TGCGCCAGCAGCTTGACACAGAACCCCTACGAG. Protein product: CASSLTQNPYE. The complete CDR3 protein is CASSLTQNPYEQYF.

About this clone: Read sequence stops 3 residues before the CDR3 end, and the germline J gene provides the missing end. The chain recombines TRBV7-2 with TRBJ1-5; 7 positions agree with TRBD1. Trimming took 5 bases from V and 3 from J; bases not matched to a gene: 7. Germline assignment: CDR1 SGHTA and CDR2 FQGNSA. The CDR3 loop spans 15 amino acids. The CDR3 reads CASSADRAFNQPQHF. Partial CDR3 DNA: TGTGCCAGCAGCGCCGACAGGGCATTCAATCAGCCC.

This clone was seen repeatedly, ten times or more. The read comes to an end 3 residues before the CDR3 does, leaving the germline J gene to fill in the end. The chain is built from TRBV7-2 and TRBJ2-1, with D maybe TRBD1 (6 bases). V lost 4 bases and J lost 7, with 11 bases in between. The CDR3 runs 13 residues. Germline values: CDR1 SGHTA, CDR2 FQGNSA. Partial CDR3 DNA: TGTGCCAGCAGCTACCGGGACATAAATGAG. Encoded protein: CASSYRDINE. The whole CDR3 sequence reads CASSYRDINEQFF.

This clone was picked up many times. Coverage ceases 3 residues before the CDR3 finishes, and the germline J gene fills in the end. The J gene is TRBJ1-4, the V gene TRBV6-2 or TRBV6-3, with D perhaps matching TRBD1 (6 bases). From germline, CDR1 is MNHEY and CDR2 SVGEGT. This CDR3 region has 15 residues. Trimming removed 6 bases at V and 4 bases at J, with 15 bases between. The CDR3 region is CASRIWGRDNEKLFF. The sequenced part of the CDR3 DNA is TGTGCCAGCAGAATCTGGGGGCGCGATAATGAAAAA.

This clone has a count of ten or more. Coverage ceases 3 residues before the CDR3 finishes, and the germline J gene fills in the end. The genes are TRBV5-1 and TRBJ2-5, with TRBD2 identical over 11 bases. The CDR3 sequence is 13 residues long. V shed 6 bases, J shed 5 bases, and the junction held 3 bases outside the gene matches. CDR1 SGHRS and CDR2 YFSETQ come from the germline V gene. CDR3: CASKLAGEETQYF. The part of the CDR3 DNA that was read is TGCGCCAGCAAACTAGCGGGGGAGGAGACC. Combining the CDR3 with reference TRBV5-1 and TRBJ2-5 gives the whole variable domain KAGVTQTPRYLIKTRGQQVTLSCSPISGHRSVSWYQQTPGQGLQFLFEYFSETQRNKGNFPGRFSGRQFSNSRSEMNVSTLELGDSALYLCASKLAGEETQYFGPGTRLLVL.

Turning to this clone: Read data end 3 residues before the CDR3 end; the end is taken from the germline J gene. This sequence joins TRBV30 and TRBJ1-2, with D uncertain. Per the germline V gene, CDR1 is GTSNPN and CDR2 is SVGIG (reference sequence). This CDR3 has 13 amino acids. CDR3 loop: CAWSGTATSTYTF. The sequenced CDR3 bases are TGTGCCTGGAGTGGAACAGCCACCTCCACC.

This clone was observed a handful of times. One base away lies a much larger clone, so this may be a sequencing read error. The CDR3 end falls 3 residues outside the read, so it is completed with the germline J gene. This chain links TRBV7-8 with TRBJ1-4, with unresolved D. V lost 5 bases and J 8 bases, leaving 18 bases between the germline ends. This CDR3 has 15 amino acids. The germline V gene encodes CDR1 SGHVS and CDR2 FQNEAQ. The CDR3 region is CASSTRGRNKEKLFF. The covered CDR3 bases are TGTGCCAGCAGCACAAGAGGCAGGAATAAGGAAAAA.

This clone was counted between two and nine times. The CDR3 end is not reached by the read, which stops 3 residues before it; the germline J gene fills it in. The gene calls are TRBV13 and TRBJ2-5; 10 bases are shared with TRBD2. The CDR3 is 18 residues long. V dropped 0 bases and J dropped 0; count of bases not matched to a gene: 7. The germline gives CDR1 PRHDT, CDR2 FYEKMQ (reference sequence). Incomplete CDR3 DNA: TGTGCCAGCAGCTTAGGGGCTAGCGGGGGAGAGTACCAAGAGACC. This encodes CASSLGASGGEYQET. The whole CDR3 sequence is CASSLGASGGEYQETQYF. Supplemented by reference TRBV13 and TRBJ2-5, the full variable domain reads AAGVIQSPRHLIKEKRETATLKCYPIPRHDTVYWYQQGPGQDPQFLISFYEKMQSDKGSIPDRFSAQQFSDYHSELNMSSLELGDSALYFCASSLGASGGEYQETQYFGPGTRLLVL.

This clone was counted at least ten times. The DNA read from the CDR3 is TGCAGTGCTAGACTAGCGGGGATTGAGACC. Residues: CSARLAGIET. The entire CDR3 protein is CSARLAGIETQYF. The J gene is TRBJ2-5, the V gene TRBV20-1, with 9 nucleotides matching TRBD2. The read terminates 3 residues ahead of where the CDR3 ends, so the germline J gene completes it. Trimming cost V 2 bases and J 5 bases; bases outside gene matches: 3. CDR3 length: 13 residues. The germline gives CDR1 DFQATT, CDR2 SNEGSKA (reference sequence).

Incomplete CDR3 DNA: TGTGCCAGCAGCCAACTTAGCGGGAGTTTCTACGAG. Its protein product is CASSQLSGSFYE. The full CDR3 protein is CASSQLSGSFYEQYF. The V call is TRBV6-2 or TRBV6-3, the J call TRBJ2-7; the match to TRBD2 covers 9 bases. The observed sequence ends 3 residues before the CDR3 terminus, with the missing tail filled in from the germline J gene. V lost 6 bases to trimming and J lost 3 bases; unmatched junction nucleotides: 9. The germline CDR1 and CDR2 sequences are MNHEY and SVGEGT. The CDR3 covers 15 residues.

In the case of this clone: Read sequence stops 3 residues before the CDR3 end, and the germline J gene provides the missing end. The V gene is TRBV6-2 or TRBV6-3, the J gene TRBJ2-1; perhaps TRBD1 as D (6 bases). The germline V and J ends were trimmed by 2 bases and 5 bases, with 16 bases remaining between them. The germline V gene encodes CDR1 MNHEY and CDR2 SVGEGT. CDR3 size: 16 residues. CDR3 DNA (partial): TGTGCCAGCAGTTACACGGACAGAACGGAGGACAATGAG. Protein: CASSYTDRTEDNE. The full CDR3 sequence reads CASSYTDRTEDNEQFF.

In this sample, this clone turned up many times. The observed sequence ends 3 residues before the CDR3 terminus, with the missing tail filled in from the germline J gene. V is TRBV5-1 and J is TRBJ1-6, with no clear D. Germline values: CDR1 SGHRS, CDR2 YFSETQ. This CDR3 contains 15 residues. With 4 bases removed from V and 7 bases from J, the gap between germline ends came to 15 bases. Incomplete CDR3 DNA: TGCGCCAGCAGCCGTCAGTCAGAGGCAAATTCACCC. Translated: CASSRQSEANSP. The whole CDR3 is CASSRQSEANSPLHF.

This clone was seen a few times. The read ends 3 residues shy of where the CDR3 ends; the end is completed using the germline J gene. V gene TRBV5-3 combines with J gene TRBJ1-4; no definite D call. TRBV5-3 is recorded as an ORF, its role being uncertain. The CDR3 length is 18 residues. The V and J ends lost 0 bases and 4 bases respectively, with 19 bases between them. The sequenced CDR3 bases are TGTGCCAGAAGCTTGGGGGCCACCTCGTACTTGGGTAATGAAAAA. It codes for CARSLGATSYLGNEK. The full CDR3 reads CARSLGATSYLGNEKLFF.

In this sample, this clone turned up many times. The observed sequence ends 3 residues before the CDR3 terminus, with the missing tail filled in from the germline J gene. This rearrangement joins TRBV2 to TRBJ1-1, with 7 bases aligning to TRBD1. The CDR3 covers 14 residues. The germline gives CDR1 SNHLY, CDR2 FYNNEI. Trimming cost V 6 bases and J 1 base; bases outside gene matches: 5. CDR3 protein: CASRGRTGNTEAFF. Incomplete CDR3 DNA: TGTGCCAGCAGGGGAAGGACAGGGAACACTGAA.

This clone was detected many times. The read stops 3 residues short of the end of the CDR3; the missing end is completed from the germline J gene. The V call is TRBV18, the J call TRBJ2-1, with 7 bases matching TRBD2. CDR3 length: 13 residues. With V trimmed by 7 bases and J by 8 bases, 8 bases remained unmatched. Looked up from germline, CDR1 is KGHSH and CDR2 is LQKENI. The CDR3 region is CASLGTMTHEQFF. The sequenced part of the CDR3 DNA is TGTGCCAGCTTAGGGACTATGACCCATGAG.

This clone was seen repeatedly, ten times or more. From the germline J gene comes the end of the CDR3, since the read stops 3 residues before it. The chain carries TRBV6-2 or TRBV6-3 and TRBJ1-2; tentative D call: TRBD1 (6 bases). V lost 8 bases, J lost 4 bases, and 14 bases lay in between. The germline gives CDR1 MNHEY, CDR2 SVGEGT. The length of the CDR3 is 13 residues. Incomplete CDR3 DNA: TGTGCCAGCGCGATGGACAGAATCTATGGC. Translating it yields CASAMDRIYG. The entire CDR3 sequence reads CASAMDRIYGYTF.

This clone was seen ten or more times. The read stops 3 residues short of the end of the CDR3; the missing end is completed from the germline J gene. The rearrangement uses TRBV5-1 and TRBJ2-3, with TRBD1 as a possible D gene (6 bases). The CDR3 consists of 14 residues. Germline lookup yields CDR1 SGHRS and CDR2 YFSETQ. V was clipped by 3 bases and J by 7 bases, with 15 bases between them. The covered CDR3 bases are TGCGCCAGCAGCTCTGGACAGCTCTTGTATACG. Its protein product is CASSSGQLLYT. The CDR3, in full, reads CASSSGQLLYTQYF.

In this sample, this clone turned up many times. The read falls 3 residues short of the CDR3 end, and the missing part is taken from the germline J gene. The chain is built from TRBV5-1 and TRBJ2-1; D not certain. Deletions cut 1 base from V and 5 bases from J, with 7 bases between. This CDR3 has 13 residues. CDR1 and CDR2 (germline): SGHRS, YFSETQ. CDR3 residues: CASSLPADNEQFF. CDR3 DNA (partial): TGCGCCAGCAGCTTGCCGGCGGACAATGAG.

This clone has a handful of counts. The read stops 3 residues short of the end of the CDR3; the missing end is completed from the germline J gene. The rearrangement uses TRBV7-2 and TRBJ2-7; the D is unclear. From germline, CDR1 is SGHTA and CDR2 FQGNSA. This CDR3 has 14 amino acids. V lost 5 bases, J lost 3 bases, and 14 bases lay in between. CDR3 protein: CASSPTPLRYEQYF. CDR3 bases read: TGTGCCAGCAGCCCAACCCCTCTACGCTACGAG.

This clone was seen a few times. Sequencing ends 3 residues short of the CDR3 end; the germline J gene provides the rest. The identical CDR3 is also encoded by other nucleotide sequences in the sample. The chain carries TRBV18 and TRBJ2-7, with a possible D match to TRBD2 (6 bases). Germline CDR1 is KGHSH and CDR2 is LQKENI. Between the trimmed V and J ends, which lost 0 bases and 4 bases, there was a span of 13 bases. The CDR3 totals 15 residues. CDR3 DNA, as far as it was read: TGTGCCAGCTCACCACCGCCTAGCGAAAGATACGAG. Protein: CASSPPPSERYE. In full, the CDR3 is CASSPPPSERYEQYF. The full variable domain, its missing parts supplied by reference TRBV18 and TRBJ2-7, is NAGVMQNPRHLVRRRGQEARLRCSPMKGHSHVYWYRQLPEEGLKFMVYLQKENIIDESGMPKERFSAEFPKEGPSILRIQQVVRGDSAAYFCASSPPPSERYEQYFGPGTRLTVT.

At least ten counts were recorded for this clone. Here the CDR3 reads CASSYRSSGIQNNEQFF. Partial CDR3 DNA: TGTGCCAGCAGTTACCGGTCTAGCGGGATTCAGAACAATGAG. The gene calls are TRBV6-2 or TRBV6-3 and TRBJ2-1; 9 bases match TRBD2. The read ends 3 residues early relative to the CDR3; the germline J gene fills the gap. This CDR3 comprises 17 residues. Trimming removed 2 bases from V and 5 bases from J; junction bases left unmatched: 10. Germline CDR1 and CDR2: MNHEY and SVGEGT.

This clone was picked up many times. The chain's CDR3 is CASSPAGVGEKLFF. The DNA read from the CDR3 is TGTGCCAGCTCACCGGCGGGGGTAGGGGAAAAA. The genes are TRBV18 and TRBJ1-4; perhaps TRBD1 as D (5 bases). The CDR3 end falls 3 residues outside the read, so it is completed with the germline J gene. CDR1 and CDR2 (germline): KGHSH, LQKENI. V lost 3 bases, J lost 8 bases, and 13 bases lay in between. The CDR3 has 14 residues.

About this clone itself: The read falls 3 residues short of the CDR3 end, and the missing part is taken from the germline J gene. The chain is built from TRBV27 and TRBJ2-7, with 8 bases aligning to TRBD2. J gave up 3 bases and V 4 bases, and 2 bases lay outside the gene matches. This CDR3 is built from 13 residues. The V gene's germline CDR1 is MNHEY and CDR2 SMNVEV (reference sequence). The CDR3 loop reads CASSSGLVYEQYF. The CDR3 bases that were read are TGTGCCAGCAGTTCGGGACTAGTCTACGAG.

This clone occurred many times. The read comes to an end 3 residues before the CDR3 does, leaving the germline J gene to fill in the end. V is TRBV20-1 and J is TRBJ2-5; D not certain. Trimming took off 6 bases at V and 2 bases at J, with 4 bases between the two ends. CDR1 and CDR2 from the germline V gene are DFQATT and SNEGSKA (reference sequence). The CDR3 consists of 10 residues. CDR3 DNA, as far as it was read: TGCAGTGCCCTACAAGAGACC. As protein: CSALQET. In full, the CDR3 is CSALQETQYF.

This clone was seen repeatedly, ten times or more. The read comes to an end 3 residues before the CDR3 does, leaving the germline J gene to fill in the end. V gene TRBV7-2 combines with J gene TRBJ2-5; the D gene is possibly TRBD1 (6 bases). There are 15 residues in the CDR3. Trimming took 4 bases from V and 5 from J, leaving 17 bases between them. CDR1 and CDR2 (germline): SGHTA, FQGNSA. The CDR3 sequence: CASSSDRANFETQYF. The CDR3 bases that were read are TGTGCCAGCAGCTCGGACAGAGCCAACTTTGAGACC.

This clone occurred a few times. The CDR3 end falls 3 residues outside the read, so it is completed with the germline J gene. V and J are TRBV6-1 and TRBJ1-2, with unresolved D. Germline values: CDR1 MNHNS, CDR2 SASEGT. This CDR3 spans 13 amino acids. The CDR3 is CASSDIGGVAYTF. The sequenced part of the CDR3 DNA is TGTGCCAGCAGTGATATTGGCGGCGTAGCC.

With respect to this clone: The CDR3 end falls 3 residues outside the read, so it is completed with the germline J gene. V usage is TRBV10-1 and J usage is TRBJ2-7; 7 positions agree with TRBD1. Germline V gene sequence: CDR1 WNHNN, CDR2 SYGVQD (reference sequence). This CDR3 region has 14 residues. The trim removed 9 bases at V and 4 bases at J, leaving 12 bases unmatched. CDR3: CARSRQGRIYEQYF. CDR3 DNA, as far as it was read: TGCGCCAGATCTCGACAGGGTAGAATTTACGAG.

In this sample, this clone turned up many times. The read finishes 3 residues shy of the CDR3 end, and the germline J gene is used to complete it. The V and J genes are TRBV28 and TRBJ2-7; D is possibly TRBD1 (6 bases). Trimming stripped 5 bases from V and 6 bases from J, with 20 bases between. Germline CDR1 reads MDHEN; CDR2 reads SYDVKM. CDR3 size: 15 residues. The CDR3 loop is CASSISRGSIIEQYF. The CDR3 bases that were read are TGTGCCAGCAGTATCAGCAGGGGCTCGATAATCGAG. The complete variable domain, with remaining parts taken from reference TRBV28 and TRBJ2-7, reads DVKVTQSSRYLVKRTGEKVFLECVQDMDHENMFWYRQDPGLGLRLIYFSYDVKMKEKGDIPEGYSVSREKKERFSLILESASTNQTSMYLCASSISRGSIIEQYFGPGTRLTVT.